This TCR beta chain was captured by sequencing in a study of T-cell memory formation after mild COVID-19. A word on this clonotype: The antigen remains undetermined.

5'RACE primed from the constant segment yielded TCR alpha and TCR beta cDNA libraries bearing sample barcodes and UMIs. Each CDR3 protein gets one entry after TCRdb re-called the 5' RACE reads with MiXCR. The profile covers under 450,000 distinct CDR3 sequences, with 20% to 25% appearing a single time and around 20% taken by the ten largest. The V gene lost 5 bases and the J gene lost 4 bases, with 17 bases spanning the gap. This CDR3 is 15 amino acids long. The germline gives CDR1 SEHNR, CDR2 FQNEAQ (reference sequence). Study observations and caveats: Most CD4+ clones that shrank were in CM and EM, while CD8+ ones turned up in EMRA. Researchers found some responding clones in pre-infection memory, a sign that cross-reactive memory joined. For second-wave clones that peaked at day 37, SARS-CoV-2 specificity went unverified.

The V and J genes are TRBV7-9 and TRBJ1-2; weak D call: TRBD1 (5 bases). Sequenced: PBMCs or a T cell subset sorted from them (not recorded which). The TCR comes from a man between 18 and 35 years old who had mild COVID-19 (a few samples of this study predate the infection). Cell type and time point are not known. The CDR3 DNA follows: TGTGCCAGCAGCCTAGAGGGGTACAGGTCCTATGGCTACACCTTC. Translation: CASSLEGYRSYGYTF.